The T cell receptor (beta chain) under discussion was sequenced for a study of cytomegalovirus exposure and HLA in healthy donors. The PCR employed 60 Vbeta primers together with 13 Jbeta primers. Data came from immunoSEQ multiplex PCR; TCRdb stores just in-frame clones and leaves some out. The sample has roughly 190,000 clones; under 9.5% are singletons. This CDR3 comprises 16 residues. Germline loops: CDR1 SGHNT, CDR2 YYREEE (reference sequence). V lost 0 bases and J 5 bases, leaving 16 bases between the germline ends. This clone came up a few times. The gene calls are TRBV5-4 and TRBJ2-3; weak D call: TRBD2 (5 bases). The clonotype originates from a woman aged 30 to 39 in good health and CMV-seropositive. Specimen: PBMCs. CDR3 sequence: CASSLARGLGIDTQYF. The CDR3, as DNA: TGTGCCAGCAGCTTGGCCCGGGGTCTAGGGATAGATACGCAGTATTTT.